Listed here is a single TCR beta chain. The data are from a study of cytomegalovirus exposure and HLA in healthy donors. Sampled while nominally healthy, donors likely had unrecorded immune exposures. The CDR3 loop spans 13 amino acids. Per the germline V gene, CDR1 is SQVTM and CDR2 is ANQGSEA. The V end lost 4 bases, the J end lost 0 bases, and 10 bases lay between the germline ends. Use of 60 Vbeta and 13 Jbeta primers characterized the PCR. Produced via immunoSEQ multiplex PCR; TCRdb's table is partial and in-frame only. This table has roughly 200,000 clones, 70% to 85% appearing once. This sequence originates from a woman between 35 and 50 years old in good health and CMV-seronegative. The chain carries TRBV29-1 and TRBJ2-7; tentatively, D is TRBD1 (6 bases). The source material was PBMCs. CDR3 in amino acids: CSVVPDSSYEQYF. The CDR3 DNA is TGCAGCGTTGTGCCGGACAGCTCCTACGAGCAGTACTTC.